This T cell receptor (beta chain) was found in a study of control samples from healthy donors and cancer patients. The CDR3 is 14 amino acids. Germline assignment: CDR1 SNHLY and CDR2 FYNNEI. V shed 4 bases and J 3 bases; nucleotides not matched to a gene: 2. Method: immunoSEQ multiplex PCR; TCRdb's copy keeps in-frame clones and lacks some. The sample lists roughly 190,000 clones; 90% to 95% were seen once. This chain joins TRBV2 and TRBJ2-1, with TRBD2 matching over 8 bases. The sequence came from a woman aged 30 to 39 in good health. Specimen: blood. In DNA form, the CDR3 reads TGTGCCAGCAGTGTGCGGGAGGACTACAATGAGCAGTTCTTC. It specifies CASSVREDYNEQFF.